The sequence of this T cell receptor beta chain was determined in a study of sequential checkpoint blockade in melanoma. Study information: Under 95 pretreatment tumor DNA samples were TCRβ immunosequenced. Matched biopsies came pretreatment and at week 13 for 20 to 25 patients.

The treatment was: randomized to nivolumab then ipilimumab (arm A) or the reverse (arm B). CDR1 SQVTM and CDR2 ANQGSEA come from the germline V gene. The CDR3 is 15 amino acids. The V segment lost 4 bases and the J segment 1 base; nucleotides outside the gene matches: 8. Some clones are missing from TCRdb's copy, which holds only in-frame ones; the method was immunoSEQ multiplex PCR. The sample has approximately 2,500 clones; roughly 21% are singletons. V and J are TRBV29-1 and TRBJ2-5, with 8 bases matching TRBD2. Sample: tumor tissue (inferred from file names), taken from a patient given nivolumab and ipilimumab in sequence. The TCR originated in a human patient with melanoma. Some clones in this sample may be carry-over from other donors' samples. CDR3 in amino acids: CSVGYGGGSQETQYF. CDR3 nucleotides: TGCAGCGTTGGTTATGGCGGGGGGTCCCAAGAGACCCAGTACTTC.